This T cell receptor (beta chain) stems from a study of blood T cells in healthy people across ages. Looked up from germline, CDR1 is DFQATT and CDR2 is SNEGSKA (reference sequence). The CDR3 sequence is 15 residues long. Trimming stripped 0 bases from V and 5 bases from J, with 14 bases between. A second PCR, run for about 7 to 11 cycles, used a sample-barcoded 5' primer plus a J-beta primer mix. TCRdb reprocessed the 5' RACE reads with MiXCR, giving one entry per CDR3 protein. Of about 1.1 million distinct CDR3 sequences detected, roughly two fifths appear once; the ten largest clones hold around 14%. Study-level points and caveats: Roughly linear declines in TCR beta diversity per million T cells occurred with age.

With regard to this clonotype: The antigen remains undetermined.

Sequenced: blood. The source is a man aged 18 to 29 in good health. V and J are TRBV20-1 and TRBJ1-5; weak D call: TRBD1 (6 bases). Here the CDR3 DNA reads TGCAGTGCTAGAGATCGGCGCAGGGGTGATCAGCCCCAGCATTTT. Encoded protein: CSARDRRRGDQPQHF.